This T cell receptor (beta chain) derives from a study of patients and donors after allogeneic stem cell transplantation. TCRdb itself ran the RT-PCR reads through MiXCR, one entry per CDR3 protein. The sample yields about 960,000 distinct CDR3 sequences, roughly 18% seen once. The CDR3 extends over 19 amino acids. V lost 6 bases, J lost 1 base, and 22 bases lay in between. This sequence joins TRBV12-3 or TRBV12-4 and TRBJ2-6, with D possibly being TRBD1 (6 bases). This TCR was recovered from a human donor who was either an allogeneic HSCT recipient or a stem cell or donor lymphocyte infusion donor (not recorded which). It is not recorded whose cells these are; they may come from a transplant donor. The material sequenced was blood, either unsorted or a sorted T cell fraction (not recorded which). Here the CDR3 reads CASRQTGIPSVSGANVLTF. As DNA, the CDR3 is TGTGCCAGCAGGCAAACAGGGATCCCTTCGGTTTCTGGGGCCAACGTCCTGACTTTC.